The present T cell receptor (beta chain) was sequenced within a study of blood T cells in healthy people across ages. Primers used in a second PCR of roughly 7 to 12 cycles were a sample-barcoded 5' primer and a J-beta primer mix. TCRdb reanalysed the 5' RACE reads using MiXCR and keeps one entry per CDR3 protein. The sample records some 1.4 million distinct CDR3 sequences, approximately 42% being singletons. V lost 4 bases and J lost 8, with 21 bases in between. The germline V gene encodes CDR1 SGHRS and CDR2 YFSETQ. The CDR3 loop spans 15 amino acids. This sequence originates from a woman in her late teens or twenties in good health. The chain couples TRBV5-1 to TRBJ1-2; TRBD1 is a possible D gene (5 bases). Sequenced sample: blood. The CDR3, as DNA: TGCGCCAGCAGCCCAACTGCTGGGGGATTGGGGGGCTACACCTTC. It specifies CASSPTAGGLGGYTF.